This TCR beta chain was profiled in a study of CXCR3-negative and CXCR3-positive naive CD8 T cells. Study in general: The study obtained around 150 million TRB reads, about 1.5 +/- 0.3 million per library.

On this clonotype itself: Its antigen is unknown.

Whole-study results and caveats: Naive CXCR3-positive and CXCR3-negative cells shared TRBV-TRBJ usage; memory cells diverged. Naive CXCR3-positive cells had TRB CDR3s more hydrophobic than those of CXCR3-negative naive cells. Across naive subsets, surface CD5 expression was comparable, and TCR strength was inferred from properties of the TRB CDR3.

Germline CDR1 and CDR2: MNHNY and SVGAGI (reference sequence). This CDR3 is 15 amino acids long. 5' RACE with UMI labels generated the TRB cDNA libraries. TCRdb reprocessed the 5' RACE reads; each CDR3 protein has one entry and no DNA is given. Seen in this sample are 140,000 to 150,000 distinct CDR3 sequences; the ten most common clones hold roughly 0.28%. Material: naive CXCR3+ CD8+ T cells from blood. The subset denotes: CD45RO-CCR7+CD27+CD95- naive CD8+ T cells expressing CXCR3 (TNR3+). The TCR was taken from a human donor in good health. Some clones in this sample may be carry-over from other donors' samples. The chain recombines TRBV6-6 with TRBJ1-1. CDR3 amino acids: CASSPSPLGNTEAFF.